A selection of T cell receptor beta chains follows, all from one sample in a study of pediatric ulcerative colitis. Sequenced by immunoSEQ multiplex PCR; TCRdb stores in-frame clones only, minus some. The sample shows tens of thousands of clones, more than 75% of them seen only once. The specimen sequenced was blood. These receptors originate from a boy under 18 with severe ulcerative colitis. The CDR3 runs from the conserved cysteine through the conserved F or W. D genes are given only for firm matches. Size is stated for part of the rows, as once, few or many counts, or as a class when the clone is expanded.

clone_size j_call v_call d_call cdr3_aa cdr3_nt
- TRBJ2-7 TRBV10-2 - CASSQTSFEQYF TGCGCCAGCAGCCAGACTAGTTTCGAGCAGTACTTC
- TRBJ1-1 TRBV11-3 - CASSFRNTEAFF TGTGCCAGCAGCTTCCGGAACACTGAAGCTTTCTTT
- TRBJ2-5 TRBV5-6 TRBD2 CASSYRTSGNTQETQYF TGTGCCAGCAGCTACCGGACTAGCGGGAATACTCAAGAGACCCAGTACTTC
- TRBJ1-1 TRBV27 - CASSLRGVTEAFF TGTGCCAGCAGTTTACGGGGGGTGACTGAAGCTTTCTTT
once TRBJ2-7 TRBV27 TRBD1 CASSPKTGTDDEQYF TGTGCCAGCAGTCCGAAAACCGGGACAGACGACGAGCAGTACTTC
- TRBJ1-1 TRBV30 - CAWSVEAANTEAFF TGTGCCTGGAGTGTTGAGGCAGCCAACACTGAAGCTTTCTTT
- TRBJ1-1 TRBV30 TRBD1 CAWSKLRTGGADEAFF TGTGCCTGGAGTAAGTTAAGGACAGGGGGCGCGGATGAAGCTTTCTTT
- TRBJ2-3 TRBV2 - CASSVMTDTQYF TGTGCCAGCAGTGTCATGACAGATACGCAGTATTTT
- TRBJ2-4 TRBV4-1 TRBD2 CASSPRGGRNLNIQYF TGCGCCAGCAGCCCACGGGGGGGACGGAACCTAAACATTCAGTACTTC
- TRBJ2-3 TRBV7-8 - CASSLLPGPTSTDTQYF TGTGCCAGCAGCTTACTCCCGGGACCTACTAGCACAGATACGCAGTATTTT
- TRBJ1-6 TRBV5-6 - CASSLVGGPSGSYNSPLHF TGTGCCAGCAGCTTGGTGGGCGGACCCTCGGGCTCCTATAATTCACCCCTCCACTTT
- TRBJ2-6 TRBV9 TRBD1 CASSVGTGRSLSGANVLTF TGTGCCAGCAGCGTCGGGACAGGGCGAAGCCTTTCTGGGGCCAACGTCCTGACTTTC
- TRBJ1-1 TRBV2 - CASSEQENTEAFF TGTGCCAGCAGTGAACAGGAGAACACTGAAGCTTTCTTT
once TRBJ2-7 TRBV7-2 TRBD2 CASSFGISGGASSYEQYF TGTGCCAGCAGCTTTGGTATTAGCGGGGGCGCGAGCTCCTACGAGCAGTACTTC
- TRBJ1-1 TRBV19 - CASSIGTNTEAFF TGTGCCAGTAGTATAGGGACGAACACTGAAGCTTTCTTT
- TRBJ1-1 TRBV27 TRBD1 CATPGGVNTEAFF TGTGCCACCCCAGGGGGGGTAAACACTGAAGCTTTCTTT
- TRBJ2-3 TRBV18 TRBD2 CASSPAGGPTDTQYF TGTGCCAGCTCACCAGCGGGGGGCCCCACAGATACGCAGTATTTT
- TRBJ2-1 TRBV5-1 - CASSLTGESYNEQFF TGCGCCAGCAGCTTAACGGGGGAGTCCTACAATGAGCAGTTCTTC